This T cell receptor beta chain was sequenced in a study of OX40 agonist ivuxolimab in advanced cancers. Describing the broader study: Ivuxolimab was an agonistic, fully human IgG2 monoclonal antibody directed against OX40 (CD134), a costimulatory receptor. Peripheral TCRbeta sequencing aimed to test whether ivuxolimab altered TCR sequence diversity and caused clonal T-cell expansion. Intravenous ivuxolimab was administered to patients every 2 weeks at six dose levels: 0.01, 0.1, 0.3, 1.5, 3 and 10 mg/kg. Partial responses occurred in three dose-escalation patients: two with cutaneous melanoma and one with hepatocellular carcinoma. The paper reports the monotherapy dose-escalation portion (N = 52 patients) of the phase I ivuxolimab trial. Of the 50 or so patients in dose escalation, approximately 20 had hepatocellular carcinoma, approximately 15 had melanoma, 9 had renal cell carcinoma and 9 had head and neck cancer. Patients were allowed to have had prior anti-PD-1, anti-PD-L1 or anti-CTLA-4 therapy, and 30% to 40% of the dose-escalation patients had previously received checkpoint inhibitors. In the dose-escalation cohort, 70% to 85% of patients were male, and the mean age was roughly 60 years, with a range of 23 to 79. Broad study findings and their caveats: Which antigens the clonally expanded peripheral T cells were specific for was not determined. At doses from 0.1 to 3.0 mg/kg, clonal expansion was seen in both CD4+ and CD8+ blood T cells between baseline and week 6. On average, CD8+ T cells showed more expanded clones than CD4+ T cells after ivuxolimab. In the 0.1-3.0 mg/kg groups, partial responders had among the lowest normalized peripheral clonal expansion, particularly in CD8+ T cells. Low levels of normalized T-cell clonal expansion were also shown by some nonresponding patients.

The trial excluded patients who had a history of autoimmune disease or who were on systemic immunosuppression. Peripheral blood for TCR sequencing was collected from all dose cohorts at baseline, on cycle 4 day 1, and on cycle 7 day 1. Samples came from an open-label, multicenter, first-in-human phase I dose-escalation trial of ivuxolimab. The trial enrolled adults with locally advanced or metastatic head and neck squamous cell, hepatocellular, melanoma or renal cell carcinoma. Before TCR sequencing, CD4+ T cells and CD8+ T cells were sorted from peripheral blood as separate populations. The germline V end is reduced by 5 bases and the J end by 1 base; junction bases left unmatched: 4. Taken from the germline V gene (reference sequence), the CDR1 and CDR2 loops are MNHEY and SMNVEV. Spanning cysteine to phenylalanine, the CDR3 consists of 16 amino acids. Here the CDR3 DNA is all that survives: 48 bases in frame from base 1.

For sequencing of the TCRbeta CDR3 region, genomic DNA was extracted from the sorted cells. TCRbeta CDR3 regions were sequenced using the immunoSEQ Assay. In TCRdb, the immuneACCESS table is reduced to in-frame sequences with V and J assigned. These tables do not hold every clone; where another copy was compared, an unresolved V gene accounts for under half, and the others remain unexplained. A total of about 81,000 clones appear in this sample, about 86% of them only once. Together, the top ten hold approximately 7% of the sample. In regard to this clone: Its antigen is still unknown. Base qualities are not provided; no much larger clone lies one nucleotide away.

Here the chain combines TRBV27 and TRBJ2-1, and 11 junction bases match TRBD2. The source material was CD4+ or CD8+ T cells sorted from blood, sampled in a trial of the OX40 agonist ivuxolimab. This TCR derives from an adult with an advanced solid tumor such as melanoma, head and neck, liver or kidney cancer. The bases are TGTGCCAGCAGTCCCTCTAGCGGGGGGTCCTACAATGAGCAGTTCTTC. Its coded protein is CASSPSSGGSYNEQFF.